Presented here are 27 T cell receptor beta chains from one specimen sequenced in a study of T cell repertoires in cytomegalovirus infection. TCRdb redid the calling of the reads with MiXCR, one entry per CDR3 protein. In the table there are about 340,000 distinct CDR3 sequences, 29% of which are singletons. These receptors have no known antigen. The source material was cultured PBMCs, sampled from culture after CMV antigen stimulation. The source is a human donor in good health (CMV status not recorded). Some clones in this sample may be carry-over from other donors' samples.

The chain uses TRBV19 and TRBJ2-1; 7 bases agree with TRBD1. V lost 8 bases, J lost 1 base, and 5 bases stayed unmatched. This CDR3 comprises 14 residues. Germline V gives CDR1 LNHDA, CDR2 SQIVND (reference sequence). CDR3 loop: CASHRGRSYNEQFF. Written as DNA, the CDR3 is TGTGCCAGTCACAGGGGAAGGTCCTACAATGAGCAGTTCTTC.

This chain links TRBV28 with TRBJ2-1, with TRBD2 matching over 9 bases. J gave up 2 bases and V 5 bases, and 4 bases lay outside the gene matches. This CDR3 region has 15 residues. Per the germline V gene, CDR1 is MDHEN and CDR2 is SYDVKM. CDR3 nucleotide sequence: TGTGCCAGCAGTAAAGCGGGAGGCCCCTACAATGAGCAGTTCTTC. Residues: CASSKAGGPYNEQFF.

This clonotype was seen a single time. V usage is TRBV4-1 and J usage is TRBJ1-2; 9 bases are shared with TRBD1. The CDR3 is 13 amino acids. V shed 4 bases and J 7 bases; nucleotides not matched to a gene: 4. CDR1 MGHRA and CDR2 YSYEKL come from the germline V gene. The CDR3 spells CASSRDRVGGYTF. Here the CDR3 DNA reads TGCGCCAGCAGCCGGGACAGGGTAGGTGGCTACACCTTC.

This clonotype was picked up one time. This likely comes from a read error, as the CDR3 has no conserved phenylalanine or tryptophan at its end. Because the CDR3's place on the DNA is in doubt, the DNA is left out and the CDR3 is given as listed by TCRdb. V is TRBV7-3 and J is TRBJ1-1; no check of the table's D call, TRBD1, against the DNA was made. Germline V lookup: CDR1 SGHTA, CDR2 FQGTGA. With termini counted, the CDR3 has 14 amino acids. This CDR3 reads CASSSQGGNTEAFG.

This clonotype has a count of ten or more. The chain is built from TRBV7-8 and TRBJ1-1; TRBD1 might be the D (6 bases). This CDR3 has 11 amino acids. The V end lost 6 bases, the J end lost 12 bases, and 14 bases lay between the germline ends. Germline V lookup: CDR1 SGHVS, CDR2 FQNEAQ. CDR3 region: CASSREGGPFF. The CDR3 nucleotides are TGTGCCAGCAGTCGGGAGGGGGGACCTTTCTTT.

The chain recombines TRBV7-6 with TRBJ1-5; 8 positions agree with TRBD1. This CDR3 is built from 14 residues. Germline lookup yields CDR1 SGHVS and CDR2 FNYEAQ. V lost 5 bases to trimming and J lost 9 bases; unmatched junction nucleotides: 9. CDR3 bases: TGTGCCAGCAGCCGGGGACAGGTCAGATGGCCCCAGCATTTT. As protein: CASSRGQVRWPQHF.

This clonotype occurred many times. The chain recombines TRBV27 with TRBJ1-1; TRBD1 is a possible D gene (6 bases). The germline V gene has CDR1 MNHEY and CDR2 SMNVEV (reference sequence). V was clipped by 2 bases and J by 3 bases, with 13 bases between them. The CDR3 runs 15 residues. Here the CDR3 DNA reads TGTGCCAGCAGTTTACTTTACAGGGATTACACTGAAGCTTTCTTT. Translation: CASSLLYRDYTEAFF.

This clonotype was observed a few times. The V and J genes are TRBV12-3 or TRBV12-4 and TRBJ1-6; D is undetermined. The CDR3 extends over 13 amino acids. V lost 1 base, J lost 7 bases, and 5 bases lay in between. Here the CDR3 DNA reads TGTGCCAGCAGTTTAGGGGTCAATTCACCCCTCCACTTT. It codes for CASSLGVNSPLHF.

Only a few counts were recorded for this clonotype. The chain links TRBV6-5 to TRBJ1-5; D might be TRBD1 (5 bases). Deletions cut 5 bases from V and 0 bases from J, with 8 bases between. Germline V CDR1 and CDR2: MNHEY, SVGAGI. This CDR3 is built from 14 residues. CDR3 amino acids: CASSRTLSNQPQHF. CDR3 sequence (DNA): TGTGCCAGCAGTAGGACACTTAGCAATCAGCCCCAGCATTTT.

This sequence joins TRBV6-2 or TRBV6-3 and TRBJ1-1, with TRBD1 identical over 7 bases. The CDR3 is 18 amino acids. Per germline, CDR1 MNHEY and CDR2 SVGEGT. Trimming took 2 bases from V and 3 from J; bases not matched to a gene: 15. CDR3 bases: TGTGCCAGCAGTTACCCGACCCCGTATAGGGGGCAGGACACTGAAGCTTTCTTT. It yields the protein CASSYPTPYRGQDTEAFF.

This rearrangement joins TRBV5-1 to TRBJ2-3, with D perhaps TRBD1 (5 bases). The length of the CDR3 is 14 residues. Germline-derived CDR1 and CDR2 are SGHRS and YFSETQ. V was cut by 1 base and J by 3 bases, with 9 bases left in between. CDR3 loop: CASSLLTDTDTQYF. DNA for the CDR3: TGCGCCAGCAGCTTGTTGACAGATACAGATACGCAGTATTTT.

V is TRBV12-3 or TRBV12-4 and J is TRBJ1-2; the D is unclear. V was clipped by 7 bases and J by 10 bases, with 16 bases between them. CDR3 size: 12 residues. The CDR3 here is CASTPGIRDYTF. The CDR3 DNA reads TGTGCCAGCACCCCGGGTATCCGGGACTACACCTTC.

The V gene is TRBV20-1, the J gene TRBJ2-5; 8 nucleotides agree with TRBD2. Germline assignment: CDR1 DFQATT and CDR2 SNEGSKA (reference sequence). V dropped 0 bases and J dropped 6; count of bases not matched to a gene: 6. The CDR3 is made up of 14 amino acids. The CDR3 bases are TGCAGTGCTAGAGAGCCGGGGGGGATAAAGACCCAGTACTTC. Residues: CSAREPGGIKTQYF.

The V call is TRBV7-3, the J call TRBJ2-1, with 7 bases aligning to TRBD1. V lost 5 bases and J lost 8; bases outside the gene matches: 9. Germline V CDR1 and CDR2: SGHTA, FQGTGA. The CDR3 spans 14 residues. The CDR3 here is CASSPREGAYEQFF. The DNA of the CDR3 is TGTGCCAGCAGCCCCCGAGAGGGGGCCTATGAGCAGTTCTTC.

The chain couples TRBV6-4 to TRBJ1-2, with D possibly TRBD1 on 5 matching bases. The CDR3 is 15 residues long. Germline V gives CDR1 MRHNA, CDR2 SNTAGT. The V and J ends lost 9 bases and 4 bases respectively, with 21 bases between them. The CDR3 sequence: CARRGATRTIYGYTF. DNA of the CDR3: TGTGCCAGGAGGGGAGCAACGAGAACCATCTATGGCTACACCTTC.

This chain links TRBV20-1 with TRBJ1-3; weak D call: TRBD1 (5 bases). The CDR3 loop spans 18 amino acids. Trimming took off 3 bases at V and 0 bases at J, with 21 bases between the two ends. Germline V lookup: CDR1 DFQATT, CDR2 SNEGSKA (reference sequence). The CDR3 coding sequence is TGCAGTGCTAGGAGTTGGAGGGACGGATCCCTCTCTGGAAACACCATATATTTT. Protein product: CSARSWRDGSLSGNTIYF.

This clonotype showed up just a few times. The genes are TRBV2 and TRBJ1-4; D is uncertain. CDR3 size: 15 residues. Per the germline V gene, CDR1 is SNHLY and CDR2 is FYNNEI. The germline V and J ends were trimmed by 1 base and 6 bases, with 12 bases remaining between them. The CDR3 region has the DNA TGTGCCAGCAGTGAAGATTCCCGCGGAGATGAAAAACTGTTTTTT. Translation: CASSEDSRGDEKLFF.

This clonotype has just a few counts. The CDR3 loop is CATGQGTPWGMGFYEQYF. The CDR3 nucleotides read TGTGCCACAGGACAGGGAACGCCATGGGGGATGGGATTCTACGAGCAGTACTTC. The chain recombines TRBV6-8 with TRBJ2-7; 8 bases map to TRBD1. Unmatched junction bases numbered 23, after V lost 10 bases and J lost 3 bases. The CDR3 runs 18 residues. Looked up from germline, CDR1 is MNHGY and CDR2 is SAAAGT.

The chain joins TRBV7-3 to TRBJ1-1; possible D gene TRBD1, 6 bases. The V and J ends lost 2 bases and 1 base respectively, with 20 bases between them. The CDR3 runs 18 residues. Germline V gives CDR1 SGHTA, CDR2 FQGTGA. The CDR3 is CASSLRSAGGAGNTEAFF. CDR3 sequence (DNA): TGTGCCAGCAGCTTACGATCGGCTGGGGGCGCGGGGAACACTGAAGCTTTCTTT.

The chain has TRBV25-1 and TRBJ2-1, with TRBD2 matching 15 bases. The CDR3 sequence is 20 residues long. Trimming cost V 4 bases and J 7 bases; bases outside gene matches: 17. CDR1 and CDR2 from the germline V gene are MGHDK and SYGVNS. The CDR3 coding sequence is TGTGCCAGCAGTGCCCTCCGGACTAGCGGGGGGGCCAGTTATAAGAATGAGCAGTTCTTC. Amino acid sequence: CASSALRTSGGASYKNEQFF. Combining the CDR3 with reference TRBV25-1 and TRBJ2-1 gives the whole variable domain EADIYQTPRYLVIGTGKKITLECSQTMGHDKMYWYQQDPGMELHLIHYSYGVNSTEKGDLSSESTVSRIRTEHFPLTLESARPSHTSQYLCASSALRTSGGASYKNEQFFGPGTRLTVL.

This sequence joins TRBV10-3 and TRBJ1-2; no definite D call. The CDR3 contains 17 residues. V shed 2 bases and J shed 0 bases, with 16 bases lying between them. Per the germline V gene, CDR1 is ENHRY and CDR2 is SYGVKD. The chain's CDR3 is CAISEGPTRQANYGYTF. The CDR3 DNA follows: TGTGCCATCAGTGAGGGGCCCACCCGTCAAGCTAACTATGGCTACACCTTC.

The J gene is TRBJ2-3, the V gene TRBV11-2; a possible D gene is TRBD2 (5 bases). CDR3 length: 17 residues. CDR1 and CDR2 (germline): SGHAT, FQNNGV. The ends were cut back, 7 bases at V and 0 bases at J, with 20 bases in the middle. The CDR3 DNA sequence: TGTGCCAGCAACGTCGAGGAGGTACCTACTAGCACAGATACGCAGTATTTT. It translates to CASNVEEVPTSTDTQYF.

The CDR3 bases are TGTGCCAGCAGTTTAGATCTCGGGAGAGCTAACTATGGCTACACCTTC. This codes for CASSLDLGRANYGYTF. The chain combines TRBV12-3 or TRBV12-4 with TRBJ1-2; no firm D call. V was pared by 1 base and J by 0 bases, with 12 bases between. The CDR3 sequence is 16 residues long.

J is TRBJ1-1 and V is TRBV12-3 or TRBV12-4, with D maybe TRBD1 (5 bases). Between the trimmed V and J ends, which lost 7 bases and 8 bases, there was a span of 20 bases. The CDR3 loop spans 14 amino acids. The CDR3 is CASTTGGGRAEAFF. CDR3 sequence (DNA): TGTGCCAGCACTACGGGGGGGGGTCGAGCGGAAGCTTTCTTT.

The genes are TRBV7-7 and TRBJ2-5; 9 bases align to TRBD2. The length of the CDR3 is 16 residues. Germline V gives CDR1 SSHAT, CDR2 FNYEAQ (reference sequence). V trimming: 5 bases; J trimming: 6 bases; junction bases outside the gene matches: 13. CDR3 bases: TGTGCCAGCAGCCCCAGGGTGTCTAGCGGGGAACAGACCCAGTACTTC. Encoded protein: CASSPRVSSGEQTQYF.

The V and J genes are TRBV10-3 and TRBJ2-5; maybe TRBD2 (5 bases). The ends were cut back, 6 bases at V and 4 bases at J, with 12 bases in the middle. The germline V gene encodes CDR1 ENHRY and CDR2 SYGVKD. The CDR3 contains 13 residues. The CDR3 loop reads CAIRGFGRETQYF. DNA for the CDR3: TGTGCCATCAGGGGCTTTGGGAGAGAGACCCAGTACTTC.

The chain is built from TRBV2 and TRBJ1-2; TRBD1 might be the D (6 bases). The ends were cut back, 6 bases at V and 3 bases at J, with 20 bases in the middle. The V gene's germline CDR1 is SNHLY and CDR2 FYNNEI. The CDR3 runs 16 residues. CDR3 amino acids: CASRIGNREFDYGYTF. CDR3 in DNA: TGTGCCAGCAGAATCGGGAACAGGGAATTCGACTATGGCTACACCTTC.